This T cell receptor (beta chain) was observed in a study of molecular identifiers for immune sequencing clone quantification (dated by TCRdb to 2016 to 2019). Background for the entire study: For a replicate experiment, RNA from approximately 20,000 or 100,000 naive CD8 T cells was divided into five aliquots, and four of the five aliquots were sequenced. This methods study used CD8 T cells to benchmark TCR RNA copy counting and molecular-identifier clustering-based TCR repertoire sequencing (MIDCIRS). The paper as a whole reports these results and caveats: In CMV-specific effector cells, over 99% of molecules were held by clones above 20 RNA copies, whereas under 1% of molecules were held by such clones in naive cells. The naive libraries included spiked-in Jurkat TCR RNA (about ten copies' worth), and this RNA is not part of the donor repertoire. Spiked-in Jurkat TCR RNA equivalent to a single cell was reported to be detectable even among 850,000 to 1,000,000 naive CD8 T cells. Modeling indicated approximately 3.1 TCR RNA copies recovered per cell, compared with about 10 by digital PCR, which implies a capture efficiency of approximately 30%. The sizes of highly expanded clones could end up underestimated when identical TCR molecules share a barcode. When barcode sub-clustering was not used, chimeric consensus sequences inflated TCR diversity, with chimeras reaching as high as 47%.

This clonotype showed up many times. The clone's antigen remains unknown. No per-base quality is available; no much larger clone lies one base away. The library was built by means of PCR. TCRdb shows the sequencer as Illumina HiSeq 4000. Preparation of bulk TCR libraries followed a previously described approach, with the TCR primers listed in Table S5. Total RNA was purified with the Qiagen AllPrep DNA/RNA kit. Before analysis, reads from multiple sequencing runs of the same library were pooled. Concerning the study's data processing: Reads were retained only if the reads had an exact TCR constant sequence, and the retained reads were trimmed to 150 nt and grouped according to their 12-nt molecular barcodes. Reads inside each barcode group were sub-clustered using a 15% Levenshtein threshold, and a quality-weighted consensus sequence was constructed for each RNA molecule. Non-functional sequences were removed, as were lower-count sequences one edit away from another. On the basis of fitting two negative binomial distributions, barcode sub-clusters with fewer than 20% of the maximum read count were discarded. Starting from the raw public reads, TCRdb applied fastp trimming at Q25, assembled clones with MiXCR and retained in-frame beta chains. Rows merge per CDR3 protein into single entries with the most common DNA and genes. Clone size and V and J calls follow TCRdb, not the original study. The sample records 250,000 to 350,000 distinct CDR3 sequences, about a fifth of which are singletons. In total, the top ten clones hold 0.7% to 0.9% of the sample.

Naive CD8 T cell libraries were made from roughly 20,000 to 1,000,000 sorted cells using 10%, 30% or 50% of purified RNA. Naive CD8 T cells, defined as CD8+CD4-CCR7+CD45RA+, were FACS-sorted into RLT Plus buffer on a BD FACSAria II. Detection sensitivity was tested by spiking Jurkat RNA equal to roughly nine TCR copies' worth into samples containing roughly 17,000-1,100,000 naive CD8 T cells. Enrichment of CD8 T cells was done with RosetteSep CD8+ T Cell Enrichment Cocktail plus Ficoll-Paque, and ACK red cell lysis came afterward. V gives up 5 bases and J gives up 4 bases, and the segment between their germline ends measures 17 bases. CDR1 and CDR2 were assigned from the germline V gene (reference sequence) as SEHNR and FQNEAQ. The CDR3 covers 15 residues, taking in both the cysteine and the phenylalanine. Just CDR3 DNA is preserved here, 45 bases in frame from base 1.

The V and J segments used are TRBV7-9 and TRBJ1-1; no D segment can be confidently identified. The sequence was obtained from a human donor in good health. Some libraries in this study had Jurkat cell RNA spiked in. The sequenced sample consisted of naive CD8+ T cells from blood, with Jurkat cell RNA spiked in. In light of the paper, this sample's cell subset or site label describes: FACS-sorted CD8+CD4-CCR7+CD45RA+ naive T cells. Here the CDR3 is given as CASSTIDRLGTEAFF. The DNA sequence reads TGTGCCAGCAGCACAATAGATAGGTTGGGCACTGAAGCTTTCTTT.